This T cell receptor beta chain was sequenced for a study of PD-1 blockade in mismatch repair-deficient tumors. This CDR3 contains 14 residues. V trimming: 8 bases; J trimming: 5 bases; junction bases outside the gene matches: 11. Germline CDR1 and CDR2: MNHEY and SVGAGI. Sequencing was performed with immunoSEQ multiplex PCR; in TCRdb, only in-frame clones are kept and a portion is missing. The sample has about 110,000 clones; approximately 80% are singletons. The source is an adult with mismatch repair-deficient cancer. The V and J genes are TRBV6-5 and TRBJ2-7; TRBD1 aligns across 8 bases. Sequencing was performed on peripheral blood, taken 60 weeks after starting pembrolizumab. The CDR3 loop is CASVGRTGFHEQYF. The CDR3 bases are TGTGCCAGCGTTGGGCGGACAGGGTTCCACGAGCAGTACTTC.